The 31 T cell receptor beta chains below all came from one sample that was sequenced in a study of cytomegalovirus exposure and HLA in healthy donors. Researchers ran the PCR with 60 Vbeta and 13 Jbeta primers. Here immunoSEQ multiplex PCR was the method, and the copy in TCRdb shows in-frame clones only, minus some. The table shows about 82,000 clones, with roughly 80% occurring only once. Sequencing was done on a sample of PBMCs. The source of these receptors is a man aged 50-59 years in good health and CMV-seronegative.

The V and J genes are TRBV6-5 and TRBJ1-6, with 8 bases that match TRBD1. Germline trimming cut 0 bases from V and 8 bases from J; bases unmatched to any gene: 6. Germline V gives CDR1 MNHEY, CDR2 SVGAGI. CDR3 length: 16 residues. CDR3 sequence (DNA): TGTGCCAGCAGTTACTCGAGAACAGGGGGAGATTCACCCCTCCACTTT. Its translation is CASSYSRTGGDSPLHF.

The chain is built from TRBV19 and TRBJ1-4; TRBD1 matches at 8 bases. With V trimmed by 5 bases and J by 10 bases, 9 bases remained unmatched. CDR3 length equals 14 residues. The V gene's germline CDR1 is LNHDA and CDR2 SQIVND (reference sequence). As DNA, the CDR3 is TGTGCCAGTAGTCACAGGGGGTTACCCGGAAAACTGTTTTTT. Encoded protein: CASSHRGLPGKLFF.

The CDR3 DNA sequence: TGTGCCTGGAGTATCCGGGACAGGATGAACACTGAAGCTTTCTTT. This sequence encodes CAWSIRDRMNTEAFF. This chain links TRBV30 with TRBJ1-1; TRBD1 aligns across 8 bases. The CDR3 covers 15 residues. V lost 2 bases to trimming and J lost 0 bases; unmatched junction nucleotides: 5. Germline V gives CDR1 GTSNPN, CDR2 SVGIG (reference sequence).

This chain's CDR3 is CASSQEPGAYGYTF. CDR3 DNA sequence: TGCGCCAGCAGCCAAGAGCCAGGGGCTTATGGCTACACCTTC. The J gene is TRBJ1-2, the V gene TRBV4-1, with D possibly matching TRBD1 (6 bases). The CDR3 spans 14 residues. Trimming removed 0 bases from V and 5 bases from J, with 10 bases in between. CDR1 is MGHRA and CDR2 is YSYEKL in the germline V gene.

V usage is TRBV19 and J usage is TRBJ2-3, with 7 bases identical to TRBD2. The CDR3 consists of 16 residues. V lost 5 bases and J lost 0; bases outside the gene matches: 8. CDR1 and CDR2 (germline): LNHDA, SQIVND (reference sequence). In DNA form, the CDR3 reads TGTGCCAGTAGTGCGGGGGACGCCACTAGCACAGATACGCAGTATTTT. Translating gives CASSAGDATSTDTQYF.

This clone was recorded a few times. The chain links TRBV18 to TRBJ2-6; weak D call: TRBD1 (5 bases). The CDR3 is made up of 17 amino acids. V shed 6 bases and J shed 1 base, with 16 bases lying between them. Per germline, CDR1 KGHSH and CDR2 LQKENI. The CDR3 sequence: CASSPRQSISGANVLTF. The CDR3 coding sequence is TGTGCCAGCTCCCCCCGACAGTCTATATCTGGGGCCAACGTCCTGACTTTC.

The V and J genes are TRBV5-1 and TRBJ1-1, with D possibly being TRBD1 (5 bases). CDR3 length equals 15 residues. Between the trimmed V and J ends, which lost 4 bases and 4 bases, there was a span of 17 bases. Looked up from germline, CDR1 is SGHRS and CDR2 is YFSETQ. In DNA form, the CDR3 reads TGCGCCAGCAGCCGGGGGACGGGGGGTAGCACTGAAGCTTTCTTT. Its translation is CASSRGTGGSTEAFF.

This clone came up a few times. The V gene is TRBV6-6, the J gene TRBJ1-1; D perhaps matches TRBD1 (5 bases). Germline V gene lookup returns CDR1 MNHNY and CDR2 SVGAGI (reference sequence). V dropped 6 bases and J dropped 6 bases, with 11 bases sitting between them. This CDR3 region has 12 residues. The CDR3 nucleotides read TGTGCCAGCAGAGAAAGGGGATCTGAAGCTTTCTTT. It is translated as CASRERGSEAFF.

The CDR3 here is CASSVGGLGGGFGETQYF. Here the CDR3 DNA reads TGTGCCAGCAGCGTAGGAGGGTTGGGGGGGGGCTTCGGGGAGACCCAGTACTTC. The rearrangement joins TRBV9 to TRBJ2-5; weak D call: TRBD2 (7 bases). V was pared by 0 bases and J by 5 bases, with 23 bases between. The germline gives CDR1 SGDLS, CDR2 YYNGEE. The CDR3 spans 18 residues.

The chain joins TRBV6-5 to TRBJ2-3, with D hard to call. Trimming removed 5 bases from V and 2 bases from J, with 5 bases in between. CDR3 length: 12 residues. Per the germline V gene, CDR1 is MNHEY and CDR2 is SVGAGI. The CDR3 here is CASSTATDTQYF. CDR3 in DNA: TGTGCCAGCAGTACAGCCACAGATACGCAGTATTTT.

This clone has a handful of counts. This rearrangement joins TRBV4-3 to TRBJ1-3, with a weak D call TRBD1 (5 bases). This CDR3 has 18 amino acids. Germline V gene sequence: CDR1 LGHNA, CDR2 YSLEER. Trimming took 0 bases from V and 3 from J, leaving 18 bases between them. CDR3 DNA sequence: TGCGCCAGCAGCCAAGATTTGGACACCCAGTGGTTTGGAAACACCATATATTTT. Its translation is CASSQDLDTQWFGNTIYF.

The V gene is TRBV30, the J gene TRBJ1-3; D not resolved. Germline V gene data show CDR1 as GTSNPN and CDR2 as SVGIG (reference sequence). The CDR3 runs 15 residues. V lost 0 bases and J 4 bases, leaving 13 bases between the germline ends. For the CDR3, the DNA is TGTGCCTGGAGTGTACGAGTATCCACCGGAAACACCATATATTTT. Translation gives CAWSVRVSTGNTIYF.

The genes are TRBV5-6 and TRBJ2-7; perhaps TRBD2 as D (6 bases). The CDR3 length is 13 residues. Looked up from germline, CDR1 is SGHDT and CDR2 is YYEEEE. Trimming took off 0 bases at V and 3 bases at J, with 7 bases between the two ends. CDR3: CASSLGTNYEQYF. CDR3 coding DNA: TGTGCCAGCAGCTTGGGGACTAACTACGAGCAGTACTTC.

The chain links TRBV7-2 to TRBJ1-2, with TRBD1 as a possible D gene (5 bases). Trimming pared 0 bases from V and 8 bases from J, leaving 7 bases between. The CDR3 length is 12 residues. Germline values: CDR1 SGHTA, CDR2 FQGNSA. CDR3 region: CASSLADRGYTF. For the CDR3, the DNA is TGTGCCAGCAGCTTAGCCGACAGAGGCTACACCTTC.

This clone was detected only a few times. The chain carries TRBV4-3 and TRBJ1-3, with a tentative D call TRBD1 (5 bases). V lost 0 bases and J lost 4, with 10 bases in between. The CDR3 extends over 15 amino acids. Germline loops: CDR1 LGHNA, CDR2 YSLEER. CDR3 residues: CASSQDQGPGNTIYF. The CDR3 DNA reads as TGCGCCAGCAGCCAAGATCAGGGTCCCGGAAACACCATATATTTT.

The rearrangement joins TRBV2 to TRBJ2-1, with TRBD1 identical over 8 bases. Germline V gene sequence: CDR1 SNHLY, CDR2 FYNNEI. This CDR3 region has 12 residues. V shed 6 bases and J 5 bases; nucleotides not matched to a gene: 0. In DNA form, the CDR3 reads TGTGCCAGCAGACAGGGGGACAATGAGCAGTTCTTC. Protein sequence: CASRQGDNEQFF.

The genes are TRBV5-1 and TRBJ2-2; D is possibly TRBD1 (5 bases). Per the germline V gene, CDR1 is SGHRS and CDR2 is YFSETQ. Trimming stripped 4 bases from V and 0 bases from J, with 16 bases between. The length of the CDR3 is 17 residues. CDR3 amino acids: CASSRLSRESNTGELFF. The DNA of the CDR3 is TGCGCCAGCAGCCGACTGAGCAGGGAATCGAACACCGGGGAGCTGTTTTTT.

The genes are TRBV10-3 and TRBJ2-5; D is uncertain. V was clipped by 0 bases and J by 4 bases, with 6 bases between them. This CDR3 region has 13 residues. CDR1 and CDR2 (germline): ENHRY, SYGVKD. This CDR3 reads CAISESTGETQYF. For the CDR3, the DNA is TGTGCCATCAGTGAGTCGACGGGAGAGACCCAGTACTTC.

The chain couples TRBV5-6 to TRBJ2-1; D might be TRBD1 (6 bases). CDR1 and CDR2 (germline): SGHDT, YYEEEE. Trimming took off 1 base at V and 6 bases at J, with 14 bases between the two ends. The CDR3 contains 15 residues. The CDR3 loop is CASSLWGHDLNEQFF. The CDR3 DNA sequence: TGTGCCAGCAGCTTGTGGGGACATGACCTCAATGAGCAGTTCTTC.

As regards this clone: Other nucleotide sequences in the sample specify the same CDR3. This chain joins TRBV6-1 and TRBJ2-7; D perhaps matches TRBD2 (6 bases). Germline values: CDR1 MNHNS, CDR2 SASEGT. Trimming left V 3 bases short and J 7 bases short, with 16 bases between. The CDR3 loop spans 14 amino acids. CDR3 bases: TGTGCCAGCAGTGAGCCGGGGACTCTCTGGGAGCAGTACTTC. Its translation: CASSEPGTLWEQYF.

The rearrangement links TRBV10-3 to TRBJ1-1; the match to TRBD1 covers 8 bases. CDR1 is ENHRY and CDR2 is SYGVKD in the germline V gene. This CDR3 region has 13 residues. V trimming: 11 bases; J trimming: 1 base; junction bases outside the gene matches: 6. Here the CDR3 DNA reads TGTGCCGTCCGACAGGGGCGGAACACTGAAGCTTTCTTT. It encodes CAVRQGRNTEAFF.

This sequence joins TRBV19 and TRBJ2-1; 9 bases map to TRBD2. With 5 bases clipped from V and 0 bases from J, the junction kept 5 bases outside the gene matches. Germline CDR1 and CDR2: LNHDA and SQIVND (reference sequence). The CDR3 has 16 residues. The DNA for the CDR3 is TGTGCCAGTAGTCTATTAGCGGGGGCCTCCTACAATGAGCAGTTCTTC. This sequence encodes CASSLLAGASYNEQFF. The full variable domain, in which reference TRBV19 and TRBJ2-1 provide the parts outside the CDR3, is DGGITQSPKYLFRKEGQNVTLSCEQNLNHDAMYWYRQDPGQGLRLIYYSQIVNDFQKGDIAEGYSVSREKKESFPLTVTSAQKNPTAFYLCASSLLAGASYNEQFFGPGTRLTVL.

The rearrangement links TRBV29-1 to TRBJ2-3; possibly TRBD1 for D (5 bases). The CDR3 runs to 13 residues. In germline, CDR1 is SQVTM, CDR2 ANQGSEA. Trimming took 3 bases from V and 2 from J, leaving 9 bases between them. The CDR3 DNA is TGCAGCGTTGATCAGGGCAACACAGATACGCAGTATTTT. Translating it yields CSVDQGNTDTQYF.

In this sample, this clone turned up a few times. The chain recombines TRBV4-2 with TRBJ2-7; D ambiguous. V lost 0 bases and J 0 bases, leaving 3 bases between the germline ends. Germline V gene data show CDR1 as LGHNA and CDR2 as YNFKEQ. The CDR3 has 13 residues. In DNA form, the CDR3 reads TGTGCCAGCAGCCAAGACAGCTCCTACGAGCAGTACTTC. Translating gives CASSQDSSYEQYF.

The CDR3 sequence: CSVVGTANPDTQYF. The CDR3 coding sequence is TGCAGCGTTGTGGGTACAGCTAACCCAGATACGCAGTATTTT. The gene calls are TRBV29-1 and TRBJ2-3; D call uncertain. V lost 4 bases and J 4 bases, leaving 15 bases between the germline ends. The CDR3 loop spans 14 amino acids. CDR1 SQVTM and CDR2 ANQGSEA come from the germline V gene.

CDR3 loop: CASSPARGAGTDTQYF. The CDR3 DNA follows: TGTGCCAGCAGTCCCGCGCGGGGGGCGGGCACAGATACGCAGTATTTT. The chain carries TRBV27 and TRBJ2-3, with 8 bases that match TRBD2. Germline values: CDR1 MNHEY, CDR2 SMNVEV (reference sequence). The length of the CDR3 is 16 residues. The J segment lost 1 base and the V segment lost 5 bases, leaving 8 bases of the junction unmatched.

J is TRBJ2-1 and V is TRBV7-2; tentatively, D is TRBD1 (6 bases). This CDR3 comprises 12 residues. The V gene lost 5 bases and the J gene lost 10 bases, with 12 bases spanning the gap. Germline V gene lookup returns CDR1 SGHTA and CDR2 FQGNSA. The CDR3 sequence is CASSVDRLEQFF. The CDR3 DNA follows: TGTGCCAGCAGCGTTGACAGGTTGGAGCAGTTCTTC.

This chain uses TRBV7-8 with TRBJ1-1; TRBD1 matches at 12 bases. Germline loops: CDR1 SGHVS, CDR2 FQNEAQ. The CDR3 covers 17 residues. Trimming removed 5 bases from V and 3 bases from J; junction bases left unmatched: 10. The CDR3 coding sequence is TGTGCCAGCAGCGGGGGGACAGGGGGCGTTTGGTACACTGAAGCTTTCTTT. This translates into CASSGGTGGVWYTEAFF.

This chain joins TRBV13 and TRBJ1-1, with TRBD1 matching over 11 bases. This CDR3 is 14 amino acids long. The V and J ends lost 5 bases and 4 bases, in that order; junction bases with no gene match: 3. The germline CDR1 and CDR2 sequences are PRHDT and FYEKMQ (reference sequence). The CDR3 bases are TGTGCCAGCAGCAAGGGACAGGGGGGCACTGAAGCTTTCTTT. It yields the protein CASSKGQGGTEAFF.

The V and J genes are TRBV7-8 and TRBJ2-2, with D possibly being TRBD2 (6 bases). V lost 5 bases to trimming and J lost 1 base, with 11 bases between them. The CDR3 runs to 15 residues. Germline-derived CDR1 and CDR2 are SGHVS and FQNEAQ. DNA of the CDR3: TGTGCCAGCAGCCCCGGGACTCTGAACACCGGGGAGCTGTTTTTT. This codes for CASSPGTLNTGELFF.

A remark on this clone: Germline is not matched at one junction end, which may reflect a read error. The CDR3 sequence is CASSSTGGPGELFF. The CDR3 DNA is TGTGCTAGCAGCTCGACAGGGGGCCCCGGGGAGCTGTTTTTT. The chain carries TRBV7-7 and TRBJ2-2, with 10 bases matching TRBD1. The CDR3 runs to 14 residues. CDR1 SSHAT and CDR2 FNYEAQ come from the germline V gene (reference sequence).